This entry lists 29 T cell receptor beta chains sequenced from one sample in a study of blood T cell repertoires in COVID-19. Data came from immunoSEQ multiplex PCR; TCRdb stores just in-frame clones and leaves some out. The sample yields 240,000 or so clones, roughly 80% seen once. The source material was peripheral blood. These receptors originate from a woman under 30 with acute or convalescent COVID-19.

Only one count was recorded for this clone. The V and J genes are TRBV19 and TRBJ1-3; D gene uncertain. V was shortened by 1 base and J by 3 bases, with 13 bases between the two germline ends. Looked up from germline, CDR1 is LNHDA and CDR2 is SQIVND (reference sequence). The CDR3 has 16 amino acids. The CDR3: CASSIVSGSRGNTIYF. The DNA for the CDR3 is TGTGCCAGTAGTATAGTGTCGGGGTCCCGTGGAAACACCATATATTTT.

The J gene is TRBJ2-1, the V gene TRBV27, with D perhaps matching TRBD2 (6 bases). Deletions cut 6 bases from V and 3 bases from J, with 12 bases between. This CDR3 comprises 14 residues. CDR1 MNHEY and CDR2 SMNVEV come from the germline V gene (reference sequence). CDR3 in DNA: TGTGCCAGCAGGCCCCTAGCGAACTACAATGAGCAGTTCTTC. Translated, it gives CASRPLANYNEQFF.

The V gene is TRBV9, the J gene TRBJ2-7, with 11 bases aligning to TRBD1. Germline values: CDR1 SGDLS, CDR2 YYNGEE. The CDR3 totals 13 residues. The CDR3 DNA is TGTGCTGCCCCGGGACAGGGGGAGAACGAGCAGTACTTC. This translates into CAAPGQGENEQYF.

The genes are TRBV4-3 and TRBJ2-7; 7 nucleotides line up with TRBD2. From germline, CDR1 is LGHNA and CDR2 YSLEER. The CDR3 contains 14 residues. Trimming removed 0 bases from V and 7 bases from J; junction bases left unmatched: 6. The DNA of the CDR3 is TGCGCCAGCAGCCAAGATATTATCGGGGGGGAGCAGTACTTC. Its translation is CASSQDIIGGEQYF.

To note about this clone: Within the sample, other DNA sequences also encode this same CDR3. This chain connects TRBV11-3 to TRBJ2-7; D may be TRBD2 (6 bases). The CDR3 runs 15 residues. Trimming removed 1 base at V and 0 bases at J, with 10 bases between. Looked up from germline, CDR1 is SGHNT and CDR2 is YENEEA. Here the CDR3 reads CASSLGGGSSYEQYF. Here the CDR3 DNA reads TGTGCCAGCAGCTTAGGCGGAGGGAGCTCCTACGAGCAGTACTTC. Drawing the rest from reference TRBV11-3 and TRBJ2-7, the complete variable domain is EAGVVQSPRYKIIEKKQPVAFWCNPISGHNTLYWYLQNLGQGPELLIRYENEEAVDDSQLPKDRFSAERLKGVDSTLKIQPAELGDSAVYLCASSLGGGSSYEQYFGPGTRLTVT.

The rearrangement joins TRBV5-6 to TRBJ2-7; D possibly corresponds to TRBD2 (5 bases). This CDR3 contains 12 residues. Germline V gives CDR1 SGHDT, CDR2 YYEEEE. The V end lost 5 bases, the J end lost 2 bases, and 8 bases lay between the germline ends. Here the CDR3 reads CASSRGTYEQYF. The CDR3, as DNA: TGTGCCAGCAGTCGGGGTACCTACGAGCAGTACTTC. The full variable domain, with the rest looked up from reference TRBV5-6 and TRBJ2-7, is DAGVTQSPTHLIKTRGQQVTLRCSPKSGHDTVSWYQQALGQGPQFIFQYYEEEERQRGNFPDRFSGHQFPNYSSELNVNALLLGDSALYLCASSRGTYEQYFGPGTRLTVT.

The chain couples TRBV27 to TRBJ1-1; 7 bases are a match to TRBD1. Trimming at V came to 3 bases and at J to 2 bases, leaving 3 bases not matched to a gene. CDR1 MNHEY and CDR2 SMNVEV come from the germline V gene (reference sequence). The CDR3 is made up of 14 amino acids. In DNA form, the CDR3 reads TGTGCCAGCAGTTTCGGACAGGTTAACACTGAAGCTTTCTTT. The encoded protein is CASSFGQVNTEAFF.

V gene TRBV2 combines with J gene TRBJ2-4, with TRBD2 matching 10 bases. The V gene's germline CDR1 is SNHLY and CDR2 FYNNEI. With 6 bases clipped from V and 15 bases from J, the junction kept 8 bases outside the gene matches. The CDR3 is 12 residues long. CDR3 nucleotide sequence: TGTGCCAGCAGCGATCTAGCGGGAGATTGGTACTTC. Translating it yields CASSDLAGDWYF.

This chain links TRBV5-1 with TRBJ1-2; no clear D gene. The CDR3 totals 14 residues. Trimming took 1 base from V and 3 from J, leaving 10 bases between them. Per germline, CDR1 SGHRS and CDR2 YFSETQ. The CDR3 sequence: CASSLPQVDYGYTF. The CDR3, as DNA: TGCGCCAGCAGCTTGCCCCAGGTGGACTATGGCTACACCTTC.

This clone was counted a few times. This chain uses TRBV7-2 with TRBJ2-2; 10 nucleotides match TRBD2. The CDR3 contains 18 residues. Unmatched junction bases numbered 9, after V lost 5 bases and J lost 0 bases. Germline V lookup: CDR1 SGHTA, CDR2 FQGNSA. The CDR3 protein is CASSLLLAGASNTGELFF. The CDR3 nucleotides are TGTGCCAGCAGCCTGCTGCTAGCGGGGGCCTCGAACACCGGGGAGCTGTTTTTT.

The chain couples TRBV27 to TRBJ2-3; TRBD1 agrees at 9 bases. The CDR3 covers 16 residues. V trimming: 4 bases; J trimming: 3 bases; junction bases outside the gene matches: 8. Germline V gene data show CDR1 as MNHEY and CDR2 as SMNVEV (reference sequence). CDR3 protein: CASSWDRAKGTDTQYF. The CDR3 DNA reads TGTGCCAGCAGTTGGGACAGGGCGAAAGGGACAGATACGCAGTATTTT.

The chain employs TRBV18 and TRBJ1-1; perhaps TRBD1 as D (5 bases). Trimming pared 5 bases from V and 3 bases from J, leaving 13 bases between. The CDR3 covers 14 residues. Germline CDR1 KGHSH, CDR2 LQKENI. This CDR3 is CASSKGPGDTEAFF. The CDR3 nucleotides read TGTGCCAGCTCAAAGGGACCGGGGGACACTGAAGCTTTCTTT.

This rearrangement joins TRBV10-3 to TRBJ1-5; perhaps TRBD1 as D (6 bases). Germline assignment: CDR1 ENHRY and CDR2 SYGVKD. The CDR3 spans 13 residues. V was clipped by 7 bases and J by 7 bases, with 14 bases between them. The CDR3 DNA reads TGTGCCATCACGGACAGTGGTGAACAGCCCCAGCATTTT. This codes for CAITDSGEQPQHF.

The chain couples TRBV27 to TRBJ2-7; 10 bases are shared with TRBD2. This CDR3 is 17 amino acids long. The V gene end was trimmed by 2 bases and the J gene end by 2 bases; junction bases not matched to a gene: 9. Per the germline V gene, CDR1 is MNHEY and CDR2 is SMNVEV (reference sequence). CDR3 nucleotide sequence: TGTGCCAGCAGTTTAGGCCCGGGACTAGCGCGCACCTACGAGCAGTACTTC. Its protein is CASSLGPGLARTYEQYF.

The rearrangement joins TRBV28 to TRBJ2-1; TRBD2 matches at 8 bases. J gave up 4 bases and V 3 bases, and 8 bases lay outside the gene matches. Germline CDR1 MDHEN, CDR2 SYDVKM. The CDR3 loop spans 16 amino acids. DNA of the CDR3: TGTGCCAGCAGTTTCGCTTTAGCGGGAAAATACAATGAGCAGTTCTTC. Protein sequence: CASSFALAGKYNEQFF.

The V gene is TRBV5-4, the J gene TRBJ2-2; 9 bases agree with TRBD2. Trimming at V came to 2 bases and at J to 2 bases, leaving 4 bases not matched to a gene. The V gene's germline CDR1 is SGHNT and CDR2 YYREEE (reference sequence). There are 16 residues in the CDR3. The CDR3 spells CASSFGGRGNTGELFF. The CDR3 coding sequence is TGTGCCAGCAGCTTCGGCGGGAGGGGTAACACCGGGGAGCTGTTTTTT. The full variable domain, completed using reference TRBV5-4 and TRBJ2-2, is ETGVTQSPTHLIKTRGQQVTLRCSSQSGHNTVSWYQQALGQGPQFIFQYYREEENGRGNFPPRFSGLQFPNYSSELNVNALELDDSALYLCASSFGGRGNTGELFFGEGSRLTVL.

The genes are TRBV28 and TRBJ2-4; a possible D gene is TRBD2 (5 bases). The CDR3 is 17 residues long. Germline-derived CDR1 and CDR2 are MDHEN and SYDVKM. The V end lost 5 bases, the J end lost 0 bases, and 17 bases lay between the germline ends. CDR3 amino acids: CASSPLKGSLAKNIQYF. CDR3 coding DNA: TGTGCCAGCAGTCCCCTCAAAGGGAGCTTAGCCAAAAACATTCAGTACTTC. The full variable domain, in which reference TRBV28 and TRBJ2-4 provide the parts outside the CDR3, is DVKVTQSSRYLVKRTGEKVFLECVQDMDHENMFWYRQDPGLGLRLIYFSYDVKMKEKGDIPEGYSVSREKKERFSLILESASTNQTSMYLCASSPLKGSLAKNIQYFGAGTRLSVL.

This sequence joins TRBV6-2 or TRBV6-3 and TRBJ1-1, with TRBD1 identical over 8 bases. V was pared by 0 bases and J by 5 bases, with 2 bases of the junction left unmatched. Germline lookup yields CDR1 MNHEY and CDR2 SVGEGT. The CDR3 extends over 14 amino acids. The DNA for the CDR3 is TGTGCCAGCAGTTACTCGCAGGGGGCGACTGAAGCTTTCTTT. Protein: CASSYSQGATEAFF.

The V call is TRBV2, the J call TRBJ2-1; 9 bases match TRBD1. Trimming at V came to 0 bases and at J to 6 bases, leaving 15 bases not matched to a gene. The CDR3 runs 19 residues. Germline loops: CDR1 SNHLY, CDR2 FYNNEI. CDR3 sequence reads: CASSEAWSPGTGFFNEQFF. For the CDR3, the DNA is TGTGCCAGCAGTGAAGCTTGGTCTCCCGGGACAGGGTTCTTCAATGAGCAGTTCTTC.

The CDR3 nucleotides are TGTGCCAGCAGCTTAGATTGGGAGCGGGGCTACAATGAGCAGTTCTTC. Amino acid sequence: CASSLDWERGYNEQFF. V and J are TRBV11-2 and TRBJ2-1, with 7 bases lining up with TRBD2. V lost 0 bases to trimming and J lost 3 bases; unmatched junction nucleotides: 5. This CDR3 spans 16 amino acids. Germline CDR1 is SGHAT and CDR2 is FQNNGV.

The chain carries TRBV11-2 and TRBJ2-1, with a possible D match to TRBD1 (6 bases). The CDR3 consists of 16 residues. Trimming removed 5 bases from V and 5 bases from J, with 19 bases in between. Germline V lookup: CDR1 SGHAT, CDR2 FQNNGV. This CDR3 is CASSPTTGFRNNEQFF. DNA for the CDR3: TGTGCCAGCAGCCCGACAACAGGGTTCAGGAACAATGAGCAGTTCTTC. Drawing the rest from reference TRBV11-2 and TRBJ2-1, the complete variable domain is EAGVAQSPRYKIIEKRQSVAFWCNPISGHATLYWYQQILGQGPKLLIQFQNNGVVDDSQLPKDRFSAERLKGVDSTLKIQPAKLEDSAVYLCASSPTTGFRNNEQFFGPGTRLTVL.

This clone was counted a single time. The J gene is TRBJ2-1, the V gene TRBV15; 8 bases fit TRBD2. V trimming: 5 bases; J trimming: 8 bases; junction bases outside the gene matches: 8. The CDR3 covers 14 residues. CDR1 and CDR2 (germline): LNHNV, YYDKDF (reference sequence). The CDR3 here is CATSPPGRVHEQFF. The CDR3 region has the DNA TGTGCCACCAGCCCGCCCGGGAGGGTCCATGAGCAGTTCTTC.

This sequence joins TRBV2 and TRBJ1-2; D ambiguous. This CDR3 region has 8 residues. CDR1 is SNHLY, CDR2 FYNNEI, per germline. CDR3 sequence: CASGGYTF. In DNA form, the CDR3 reads TGTGCTTCGGGGGGCTACACCTTC.

In this sample, this clone turned up once. The chain joins TRBV4-2 to TRBJ2-7, with 10 bases that match TRBD1. The V gene end was trimmed by 4 bases and the J gene end by 3 bases; junction bases not matched to a gene: 9. The length of the CDR3 is 16 residues. Germline-derived CDR1 and CDR2 are LGHNA and YNFKEQ. The CDR3 sequence is CASSLSADRGRYEQYF. Written as DNA, the CDR3 is TGTGCCAGCAGCCTTTCTGCCGACAGGGGGCGCTACGAGCAGTACTTC.

The gene calls are TRBV19 and TRBJ2-1, with D perhaps TRBD1 (6 bases). Germline-derived CDR1 and CDR2 are LNHDA and SQIVND (reference sequence). The V end was cut by 6 bases, the J end by 6 bases, with 12 bases between. CDR3 length: 13 residues. In DNA, the CDR3 is TGTGCCAGTAGCCCAGGGGAGCCCAATGAGCAGTTCTTC. Translated, it gives CASSPGEPNEQFF.

The CDR3 nucleotides read TGTGCCAGCAGCTTAGAGGGTGGGACAAACTCCTACGAGCAGTACTTC. Residues: CASSLEGGTNSYEQYF. V usage is TRBV7-6 and J usage is TRBJ2-7, with D tentatively TRBD1 (6 bases). The CDR3 length is 16 residues. Germline V gives CDR1 SGHVS, CDR2 FNYEAQ. The germline V and J ends were trimmed by 1 base and 0 bases, with 13 bases remaining between them.

This chain joins TRBV5-1 and TRBJ1-2; 11 nucleotides line up with TRBD1. Germline loops: CDR1 SGHRS, CDR2 YFSETQ. V trimming: 0 bases; J trimming: 0 bases; junction bases outside the gene matches: 1. The CDR3 is 16 residues long. CDR3 sequence reads: CASSLGTGGANYGYTF. CDR3 DNA sequence: TGCGCCAGCAGCTTGGGGACAGGGGGCGCTAACTATGGCTACACCTTC. Looking up the rest from reference TRBV5-1 and TRBJ1-2 gives the full variable domain: KAGVTQTPRYLIKTRGQQVTLSCSPISGHRSVSWYQQTPGQGLQFLFEYFSETQRNKGNFPGRFSGRQFSNSRSEMNVSTLELGDSALYLCASSLGTGGANYGYTFGSGTRLTVV.

The rearrangement joins TRBV5-1 to TRBJ2-6, with D tentatively TRBD1 (5 bases). Germline V gives CDR1 SGHRS, CDR2 YFSETQ. V dropped 1 base and J dropped 2 bases, with 10 bases sitting between them. The CDR3 has 16 residues. The CDR3 DNA reads TGCGCCAGCAGCTTGACCCAGGGTACTGGGGCCAACGTCCTGACTTTC. This encodes CASSLTQGTGANVLTF. Looking up the rest from reference TRBV5-1 and TRBJ2-6 gives the full variable domain: KAGVTQTPRYLIKTRGQQVTLSCSPISGHRSVSWYQQTPGQGLQFLFEYFSETQRNKGNFPGRFSGRQFSNSRSEMNVSTLELGDSALYLCASSLTQGTGANVLTFGAGSRLTVL.

This chain joins TRBV30 and TRBJ2-7; 11 positions agree with TRBD1. The CDR3 extends over 12 amino acids. J was trimmed by 12 bases and V by 3 bases; bases with no gene match: 7. CDR1 GTSNPN and CDR2 SVGIG come from the germline V gene (reference sequence). The CDR3 nucleotides are TGTGCCTGGAGGGGGACAGGGGGTTTTCTGTACTTC. This translates into CAWRGTGGFLYF.